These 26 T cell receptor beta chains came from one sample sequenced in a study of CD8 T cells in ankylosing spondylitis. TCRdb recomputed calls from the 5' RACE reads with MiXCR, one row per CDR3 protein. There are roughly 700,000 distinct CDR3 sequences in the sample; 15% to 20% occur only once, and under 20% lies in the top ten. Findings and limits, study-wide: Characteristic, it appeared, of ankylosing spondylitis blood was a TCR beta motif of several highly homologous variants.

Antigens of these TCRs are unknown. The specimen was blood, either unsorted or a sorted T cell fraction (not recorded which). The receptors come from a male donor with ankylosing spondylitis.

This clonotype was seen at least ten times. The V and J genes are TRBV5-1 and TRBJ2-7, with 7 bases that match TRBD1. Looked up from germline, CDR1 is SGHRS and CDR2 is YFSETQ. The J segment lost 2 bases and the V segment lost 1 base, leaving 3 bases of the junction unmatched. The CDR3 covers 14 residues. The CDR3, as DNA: TGCGCCAGCAGCTTGCGGGACAGAACCTACGAGCAGTACTTC. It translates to CASSLRDRTYEQYF.

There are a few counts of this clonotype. CDR3: CASSPRDRGSTDTQYF. The CDR3 nucleotides read TGTGCCAGCAGTCCTAGAGACCGGGGGAGCACAGATACGCAGTATTTT. The V gene is TRBV11-3, the J gene TRBJ2-3, with D possibly TRBD2 on 6 matching bases. V was trimmed by 6 bases and J by 0 bases, leaving 16 bases between them. This CDR3 has 16 residues. Germline lookup yields CDR1 SGHNT and CDR2 YENEEA.

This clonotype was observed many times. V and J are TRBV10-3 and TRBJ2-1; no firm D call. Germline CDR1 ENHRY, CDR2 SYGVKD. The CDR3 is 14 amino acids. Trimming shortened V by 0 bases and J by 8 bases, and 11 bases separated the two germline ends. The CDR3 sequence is CAISESRVSDEQFF. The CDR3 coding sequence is TGTGCCATCAGTGAGTCGAGAGTCTCGGATGAGCAGTTCTTC.

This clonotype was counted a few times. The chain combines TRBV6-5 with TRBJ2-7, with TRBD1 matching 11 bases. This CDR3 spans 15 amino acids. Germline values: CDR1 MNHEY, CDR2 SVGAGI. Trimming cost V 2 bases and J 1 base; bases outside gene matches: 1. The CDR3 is CASSYRDRGSYEQYF. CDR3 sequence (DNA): TGTGCCAGCAGTTACCGGGACAGGGGGTCCTACGAGCAGTACTTC.

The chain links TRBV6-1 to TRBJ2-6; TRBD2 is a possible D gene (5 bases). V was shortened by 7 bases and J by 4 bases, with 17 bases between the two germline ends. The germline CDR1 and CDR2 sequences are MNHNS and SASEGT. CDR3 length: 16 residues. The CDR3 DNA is TGTGCCAGCAACCCACTGGGGAGTCCCGGGGCCAACGTCCTGACTTTC. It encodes CASNPLGSPGANVLTF.

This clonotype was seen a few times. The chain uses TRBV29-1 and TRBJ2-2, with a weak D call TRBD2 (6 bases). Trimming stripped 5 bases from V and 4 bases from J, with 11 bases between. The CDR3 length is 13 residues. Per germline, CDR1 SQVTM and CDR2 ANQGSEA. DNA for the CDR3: TGCAGCGTTACCAACGGGAGCACCGGGGAGCTGTTTTTT. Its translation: CSVTNGSTGELFF.

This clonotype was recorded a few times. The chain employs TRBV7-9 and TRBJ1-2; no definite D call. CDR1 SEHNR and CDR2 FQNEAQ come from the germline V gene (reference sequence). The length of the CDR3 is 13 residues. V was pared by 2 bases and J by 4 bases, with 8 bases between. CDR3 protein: CASSLIEGYGYTF. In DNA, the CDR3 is TGTGCCAGCAGCTTAATAGAAGGCTATGGCTACACCTTC.

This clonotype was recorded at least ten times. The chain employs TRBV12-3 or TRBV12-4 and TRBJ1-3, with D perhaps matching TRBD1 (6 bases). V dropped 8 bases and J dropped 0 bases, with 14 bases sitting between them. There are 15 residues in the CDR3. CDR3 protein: CASSLGGPSGNTIYF. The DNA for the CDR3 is TGTGCCAGCTCCTTGGGGGGCCCCTCTGGAAACACCATATATTTT.

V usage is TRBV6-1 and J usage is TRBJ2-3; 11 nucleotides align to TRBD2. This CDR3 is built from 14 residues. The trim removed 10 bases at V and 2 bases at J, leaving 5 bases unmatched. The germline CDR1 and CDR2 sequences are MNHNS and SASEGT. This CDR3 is CATWGLADTDTQYF. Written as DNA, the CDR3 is TGTGCCACCTGGGGACTAGCGGACACAGATACGCAGTATTTT.

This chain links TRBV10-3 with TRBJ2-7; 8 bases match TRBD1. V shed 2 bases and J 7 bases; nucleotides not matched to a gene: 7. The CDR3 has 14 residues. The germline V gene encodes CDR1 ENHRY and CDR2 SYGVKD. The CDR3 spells CAISEPGTGGEQYF. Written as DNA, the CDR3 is TGTGCCATCAGTGAGCCCGGGACAGGTGGGGAGCAGTACTTC.

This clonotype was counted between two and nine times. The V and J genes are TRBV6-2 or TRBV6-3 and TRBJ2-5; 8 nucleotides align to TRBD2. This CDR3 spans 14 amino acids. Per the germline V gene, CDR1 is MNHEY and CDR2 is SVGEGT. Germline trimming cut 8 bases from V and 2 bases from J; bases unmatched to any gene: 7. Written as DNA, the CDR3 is TGTGCCAGCGGAGCAGCGGGGGCTCAAGAGACCCAGTACTTC. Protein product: CASGAAGAQETQYF.

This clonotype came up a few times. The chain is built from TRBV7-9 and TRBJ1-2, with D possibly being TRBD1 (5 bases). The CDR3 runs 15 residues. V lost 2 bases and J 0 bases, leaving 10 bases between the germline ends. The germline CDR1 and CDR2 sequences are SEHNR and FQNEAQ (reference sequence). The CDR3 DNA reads TGTGCCAGCAGCTTACTACAGGAAACTAACTATGGCTACACCTTC. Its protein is CASSLLQETNYGYTF.

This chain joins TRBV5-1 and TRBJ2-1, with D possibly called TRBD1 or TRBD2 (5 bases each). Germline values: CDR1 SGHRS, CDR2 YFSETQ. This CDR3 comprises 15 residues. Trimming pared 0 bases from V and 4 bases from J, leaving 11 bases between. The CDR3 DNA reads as TGCGCCAGCAGCTTGGCCCCGGGGCGGTACAATGAGCAGTTCTTC. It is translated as CASSLAPGRYNEQFF.

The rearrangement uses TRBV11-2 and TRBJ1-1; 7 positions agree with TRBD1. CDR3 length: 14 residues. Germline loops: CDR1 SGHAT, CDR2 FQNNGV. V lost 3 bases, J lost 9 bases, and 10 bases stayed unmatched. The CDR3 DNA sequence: TGTGCCAGCAGCTTGGGAGACCGGGACAGACAAGCTTTCTTT. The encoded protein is CASSLGDRDRQAFF.

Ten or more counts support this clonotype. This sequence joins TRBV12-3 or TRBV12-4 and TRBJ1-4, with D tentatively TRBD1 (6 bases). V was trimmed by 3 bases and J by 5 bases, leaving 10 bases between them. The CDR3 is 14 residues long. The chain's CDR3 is CASSLGHSNEKLFF. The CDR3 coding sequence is TGTGCCAGCAGTTTGGGACACTCAAATGAAAAACTGTTTTTT.

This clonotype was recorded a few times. CDR3 nucleotide sequence: TGTGCCAGCAGTTTAAGGGCAGGCAATGAGCAGTTCTTC. Translated: CASSLRAGNEQFF. This chain connects TRBV28 to TRBJ2-1; D not certain. The V end was cut by 2 bases, the J end by 6 bases, with 8 bases between. The germline V gene encodes CDR1 MDHEN and CDR2 SYDVKM. This CDR3 is 13 amino acids long.

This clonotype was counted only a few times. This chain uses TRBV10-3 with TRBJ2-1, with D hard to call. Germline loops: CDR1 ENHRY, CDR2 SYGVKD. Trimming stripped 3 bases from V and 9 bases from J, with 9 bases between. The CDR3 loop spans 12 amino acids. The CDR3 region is CAISELYSEQFF. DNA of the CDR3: TGTGCCATCAGTGAATTGTATTCTGAGCAGTTCTTC.

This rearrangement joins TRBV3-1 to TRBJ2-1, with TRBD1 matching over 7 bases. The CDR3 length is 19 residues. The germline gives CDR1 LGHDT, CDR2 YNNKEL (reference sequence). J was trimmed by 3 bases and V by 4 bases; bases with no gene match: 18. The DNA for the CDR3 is TGTGCCAGCAGCCCACTACCACCGTCGATATGGGACAGCTACAATGAGCAGTTCTTC. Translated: CASSPLPPSIWDSYNEQFF.

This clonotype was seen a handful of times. The CDR3 loop is CATSGLTSTNEKLFF. The CDR3 bases are TGTGCCACCAGCGGCCTCACCTCAACTAATGAAAAACTGTTTTTT. The genes are TRBV15 and TRBJ1-4; no clear D. V dropped 5 bases and J dropped 0 bases, with 10 bases sitting between them. CDR3 length: 15 amino acids. CDR1 and CDR2 from the germline V gene are LNHNV and YYDKDF (reference sequence).

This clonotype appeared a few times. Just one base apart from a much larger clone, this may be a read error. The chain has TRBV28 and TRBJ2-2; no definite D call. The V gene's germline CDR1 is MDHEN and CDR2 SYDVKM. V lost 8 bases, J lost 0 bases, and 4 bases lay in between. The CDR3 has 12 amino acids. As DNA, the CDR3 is TGTGCCAGCGGGACGAACACCGGGGAGCTGTTTTTT. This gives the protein CASGTNTGELFF.

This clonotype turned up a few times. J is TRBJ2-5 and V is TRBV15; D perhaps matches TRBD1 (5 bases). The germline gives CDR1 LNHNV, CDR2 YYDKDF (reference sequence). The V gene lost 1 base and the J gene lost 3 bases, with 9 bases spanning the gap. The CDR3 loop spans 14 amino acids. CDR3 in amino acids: CATSRASREETQYF. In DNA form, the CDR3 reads TGTGCCACCAGCAGAGCAAGCAGGGAAGAGACCCAGTACTTC.

DNA of the CDR3: TGTGCCACCAGTGTGCCGGAGTTAGCAGATACGCAGTATTTT. Encoded protein: CATSVPELADTQYF. The chain has TRBV24-1 and TRBJ2-3; D uncertain. Germline lookup yields CDR1 KGHDR and CDR2 SFDVKD. This CDR3 is built from 14 residues. Trimming removed 5 bases from V and 4 bases from J, with 12 bases in between.

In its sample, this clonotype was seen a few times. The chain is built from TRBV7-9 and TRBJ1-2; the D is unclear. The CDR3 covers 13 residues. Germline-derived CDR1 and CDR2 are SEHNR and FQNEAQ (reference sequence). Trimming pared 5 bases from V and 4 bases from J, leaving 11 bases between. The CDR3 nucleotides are TGTGCCAGCAGCCCCCGGGAGACCTATGGCTACACCTTC. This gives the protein CASSPRETYGYTF.

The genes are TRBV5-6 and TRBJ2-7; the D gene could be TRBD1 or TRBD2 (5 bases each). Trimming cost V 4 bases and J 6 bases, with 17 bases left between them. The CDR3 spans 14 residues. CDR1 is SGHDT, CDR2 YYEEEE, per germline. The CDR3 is CASSIRGSTGEQYF. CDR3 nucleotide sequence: TGTGCCAGCAGCATCCGGGGCAGCACGGGCGAGCAGTACTTC.

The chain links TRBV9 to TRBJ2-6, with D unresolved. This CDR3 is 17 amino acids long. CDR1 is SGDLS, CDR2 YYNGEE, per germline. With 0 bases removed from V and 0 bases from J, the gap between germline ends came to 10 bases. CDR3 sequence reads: CASSVATVSSGANVLTF. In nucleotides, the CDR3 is TGTGCCAGCAGCGTAGCAACCGTTAGCTCTGGGGCCAACGTCCTGACTTTC.

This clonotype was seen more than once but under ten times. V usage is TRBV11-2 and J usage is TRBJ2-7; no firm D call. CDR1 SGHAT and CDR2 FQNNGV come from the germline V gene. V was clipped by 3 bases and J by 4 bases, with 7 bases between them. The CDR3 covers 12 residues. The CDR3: CASSLERYEQYF. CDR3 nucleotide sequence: TGTGCCAGCAGCTTGGAGAGGTACGAGCAGTACTTC.